This T cell receptor (beta chain) derives from a study of tumor-infiltrating lymphocytes in primary liver carcinoma. The overall study: Each sample had roughly 3.65 to 8 million productive TCRbeta reads regardless of tissue type. Study findings and constraints: With p = 0.039, the top-250-clone fraction in tumors significantly exceeded that in blood.

Scientists recovered RNA and DNA together from roughly 21-30 mg of unsorted bulk tissue. Donors were untreated and chronically infected with HBV. A word on this clonotype: The antigen is undetermined.

V was trimmed by 2 bases and J by 9 bases, leaving 18 bases between them. The CDR3 covers 15 residues. CDR1 is SGHRS, CDR2 YFSETQ, per germline. The researchers produced TCR beta cDNA from 500 to 550 ng total RNA with a constant-region primer. Three nested multiplex PCR rounds, a slightly modified ARM-PCR, produced the libraries for TCR beta. The opening two PCR rounds, approximately 10 cycles each, paired TRBV1-TRBV30 forward primers with a C-beta reverse primer. TCRdb reprocessed the multiplex PCR reads via MiXCR and lists one record per CDR3 protein. The sample yields tens of thousands of distinct CDR3 sequences, roughly 80% seen once.

V is TRBV5-1 and J is TRBJ2-1; D is possibly TRBD1 or TRBD2 (5 bases each). Sequencing was performed on tumor-adjacent normal liver tissue. This receptor was obtained from a man aged 35-49 years with primary liver carcinoma and hepatitis B virus infection. The CDR3 loop reads CASSFAGAGPLEQFF. For the CDR3, the DNA is TGCGCCAGCAGCTTCGCCGGGGCAGGGCCTCTTGAGCAGTTCTTC.